The rows below give T cell receptor beta chains drawn from one sample of a study of blood T cell repertoires in COVID-19. Clones were sequenced by immunoSEQ multiplex PCR, and TCRdb holds only the in-frame ones, with some missing. The sample lists tens of thousands of clones, roughly 88% occurring once. Sequencing was performed on peripheral blood. Every receptor here comes from a woman aged 80 or over with active or convalescent COVID-19. CDR3s include the opening cysteine and the closing phenylalanine or tryptophan. The D gene is left open where the match is weak.

D gene,V gene,J gene,CDR3 DNA,CDR3 protein
.,TRBV4-1,TRBJ2-1,TGCGCCAGCAGCCAGACGGTTTCGGGTTACAATGAGCAGTTCTTC,CASSQTVSGYNEQFF
.,TRBV6-2/TRBV6-3,TRBJ2-5,TGTGCCAGCAGCCGGGACAACAGCCAAGAGACCCAGTACTTC,CASSRDNSQETQYF
TRBD1,TRBV19,TRBJ2-1,TGTGCCAGTAAAACAGGGGGCGCTTTCGTTGAGCAGTTCTTC,CASKTGGAFVEQFF
TRBD1,TRBV5-6,TRBJ1-2,TGTGCCAGCAGCTCCTTCCGGGACAGGGGACTCTATGGCTACACCTTC,CASSSFRDRGLYGYTF
TRBD1,TRBV9,TRBJ1-2,TGTGCCAGCCGGACAGGGGTATGGGATGGCTACACCTTC,CASRTGVWDGYTF
.,TRBV5-1,TRBJ2-3,TGCGCCAGCAGCTTGGCCACTAGCACAGATACGCAGTATTTT,CASSLATSTDTQYF
.,TRBV6-6,TRBJ1-1,TGTGCCAGCAGTTTGGAGACAGATTCGAACACTGAAGCTTTCTTT,CASSLETDSNTEAFF
.,TRBV10-3,TRBJ2-7,TGTGCCACCAGGGGAGCGTCGGGAACATCCTACGAGCAGTACTTC,CATRGASGTSYEQYF
.,TRBV7-8,TRBJ1-1,TGTGCCAGCAGCTTAGCGCTCGGGGGTGGGAACACTGAAGCTTTCTTT,CASSLALGGGNTEAFF
TRBD1,TRBV11-3,TRBJ2-1,TGTGCCAGCAGCTTGACAGGGAGTGGGAATGAGCAGTTCTTC,CASSLTGSGNEQFF
TRBD2,TRBV7-2,TRBJ2-1,TGTGCCAGCAGCTTAGTGGGGACTAGCGGGAACAATGAGCAGTTCTTC,CASSLVGTSGNNEQFF
TRBD1,TRBV7-8,TRBJ1-1,TGTGCCAGCAGTTTAGGGTTACCGGGACAGAGATTGAACACTGAAGCTTTCTTT,CASSLGLPGQRLNTEAFF
TRBD1,TRBV18,TRBJ2-1,TGTGCCAGCTCGCCCGGGACAGGAACCGCGAGCCACAATGAGCAGTTCTTC,CASSPGTGTASHNEQFF
.,TRBV7-2,TRBJ1-5,TGTGCCAGCAGTTTCGACAGGAGCTTGGGTCAGCCCCAGCATTTT,CASSFDRSLGQPQHF